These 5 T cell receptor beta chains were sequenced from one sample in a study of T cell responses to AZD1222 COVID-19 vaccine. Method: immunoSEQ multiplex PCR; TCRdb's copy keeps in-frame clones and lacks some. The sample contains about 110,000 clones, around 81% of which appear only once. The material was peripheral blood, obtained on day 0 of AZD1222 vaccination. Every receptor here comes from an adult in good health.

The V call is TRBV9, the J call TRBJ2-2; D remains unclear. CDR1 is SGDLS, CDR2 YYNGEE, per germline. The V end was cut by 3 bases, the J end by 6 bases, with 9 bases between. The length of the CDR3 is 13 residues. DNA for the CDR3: TGTGCCAGCAGCGCCTGGTGGGCCGGGGAGCTGTTTTTT. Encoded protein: CASSAWWAGELFF.

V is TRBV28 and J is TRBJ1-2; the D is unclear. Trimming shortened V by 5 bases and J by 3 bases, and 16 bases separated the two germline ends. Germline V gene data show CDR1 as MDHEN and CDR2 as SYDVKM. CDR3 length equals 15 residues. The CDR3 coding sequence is TGTGCCAGCAGTCCAGCCCCAAAGGGCGACTATGGCTACACCTTC. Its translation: CASSPAPKGDYGYTF.

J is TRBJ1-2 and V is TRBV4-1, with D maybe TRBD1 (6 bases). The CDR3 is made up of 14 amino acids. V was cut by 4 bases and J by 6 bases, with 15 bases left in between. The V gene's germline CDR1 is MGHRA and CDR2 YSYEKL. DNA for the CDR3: TGCGCCAGCAGCCTACTAGGACAGCTTGATGGCTACACCTTC. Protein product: CASSLLGQLDGYTF.

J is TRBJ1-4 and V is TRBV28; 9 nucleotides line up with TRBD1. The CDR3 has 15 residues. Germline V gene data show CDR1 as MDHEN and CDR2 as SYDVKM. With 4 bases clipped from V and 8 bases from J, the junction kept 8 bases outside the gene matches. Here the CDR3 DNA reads TGTGCCAGCAGTTCCTCCGGGACAGGGAGGGAAAAACTGTTTTTT. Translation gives CASSSSGTGREKLFF.

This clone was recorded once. This CDR3 is CASSQVPGHNNNEQFF. CDR3 DNA: TGCGCCAGCAGCCAAGTCCCGGGACATAACAACAATGAGCAGTTCTTC. The chain uses TRBV4-1 and TRBJ2-1, with D perhaps matching TRBD1 (6 bases). Trimming removed 1 base from V and 5 bases from J, with 15 bases in between. The CDR3 totals 16 residues. The germline gives CDR1 MGHRA, CDR2 YSYEKL.